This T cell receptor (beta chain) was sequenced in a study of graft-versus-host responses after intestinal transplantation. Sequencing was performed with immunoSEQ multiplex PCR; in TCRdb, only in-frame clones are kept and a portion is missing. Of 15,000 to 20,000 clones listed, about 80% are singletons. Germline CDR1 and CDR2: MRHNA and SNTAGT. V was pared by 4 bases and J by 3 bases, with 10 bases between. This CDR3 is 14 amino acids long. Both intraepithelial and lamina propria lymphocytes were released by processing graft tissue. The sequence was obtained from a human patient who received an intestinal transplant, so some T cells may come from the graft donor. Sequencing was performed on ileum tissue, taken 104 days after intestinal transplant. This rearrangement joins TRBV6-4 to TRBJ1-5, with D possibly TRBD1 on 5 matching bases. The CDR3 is CASSGGLINQPQHF. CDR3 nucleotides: TGTGCCAGCAGTGGGGGACTTATCAATCAGCCCCAGCATTTT.